Presented here are 28 T cell receptor beta chains from one specimen sequenced in a study of T cell responses to AZD1222 COVID-19 vaccine. Here immunoSEQ multiplex PCR was the method, and the copy in TCRdb shows in-frame clones only, minus some. This repertoire shows about 140,000 clones, approximately 90% found once; its top ten account for about 4.5%. The sequences come from peripheral blood, collected on day 0 of AZD1222 vaccination. The receptors here all came from an adult in good health.

This clone has only one observation. This chain joins TRBV9 and TRBJ1-1; 7 bases are shared with TRBD1. This CDR3 has 14 amino acids. The V gene end was trimmed by 6 bases and the J gene end by 1 base; junction bases not matched to a gene: 6. The germline CDR1 and CDR2 sequences are SGDLS and YYNGEE. The CDR3 is CASTRSGGNTEAFF. CDR3 DNA sequence: TGTGCCAGCACAAGGTCAGGGGGGAACACTGAAGCTTTCTTT.

This rearrangement joins TRBV28 to TRBJ1-6, with a tentative D call TRBD1 (5 bases). The CDR3 has 15 residues. The germline V gene encodes CDR1 MDHEN and CDR2 SYDVKM. V gave up 6 bases and J gave up 9 bases, with 18 bases separating them. Written as DNA, the CDR3 is TGTGCCAGCAGGGGGCAGGGAAGGAGGGTTTCACCCCTCCACTTT. Translating gives CASRGQGRRVSPLHF.

The chain uses TRBV6-5 and TRBJ1-6, with a possible D match to TRBD1 (6 bases). Trimming left V 6 bases short and J 10 bases short, with 16 bases between. The length of the CDR3 is 14 residues. CDR1 MNHEY and CDR2 SVGAGI come from the germline V gene. The CDR3 DNA sequence: TGTGCCAGCAGAAAACAGGGACGGGGATCACCCCTCCACTTT. Its protein product is CASRKQGRGSPLHF.

The chain uses TRBV2 and TRBJ1-2; tentatively, D is TRBD1 (6 bases). Germline V gives CDR1 SNHLY, CDR2 FYNNEI. V dropped 5 bases and J dropped 8 bases, with 21 bases sitting between them. CDR3 length equals 15 residues. The CDR3 here is CASSPGTPLRSGYTF. Here the CDR3 DNA reads TGTGCCAGCAGTCCGGGGACACCCCTGAGGAGCGGCTACACCTTC.

This clone has just a few counts. The chain joins TRBV30 to TRBJ2-7; D gene ambiguous. V was pared by 3 bases and J by 4 bases, with 13 bases between. This CDR3 comprises 13 residues. Germline V gives CDR1 GTSNPN, CDR2 SVGIG (reference sequence). The CDR3 is CAWRAPDSYEQYF. The CDR3 DNA is TGTGCCTGGAGGGCTCCCGATAGTTACGAGCAGTACTTC.

CDR3 amino acids: CASNSGTGGYEQYF. CDR3 bases: TGTGCCAGCAATTCCGGGACAGGGGGTTACGAGCAGTACTTC. J is TRBJ2-7 and V is TRBV6-5; 11 bases are shared with TRBD1. CDR1 is MNHEY and CDR2 is SVGAGI in the germline V gene. The CDR3 has 14 amino acids. The V and J ends lost 7 bases and 4 bases, in that order; junction bases with no gene match: 6.

Remarks on this clone: Distinct nucleotide sequences in the sample also encode this CDR3. The chain combines TRBV7-9 with TRBJ1-3; no definite D call. The CDR3 covers 16 residues. CDR1 and CDR2 from the germline V gene are SEHNR and FQNEAQ (reference sequence). Trimming cost V 5 bases and J 0 bases, with 14 bases left between them. This CDR3 is CASSPRTGSSGNTIYF. The CDR3 region has the DNA TGTGCCAGCAGCCCTCGAACGGGGAGCTCTGGAAACACCATATATTTT.

The gene calls are TRBV7-8 and TRBJ1-5; the D is unclear. The CDR3 runs to 15 residues. V lost 2 bases and J lost 0, with 8 bases in between. Germline lookup yields CDR1 SGHVS and CDR2 FQNEAQ. This CDR3 is CASSLTDYSNQPQHF. In DNA form, the CDR3 reads TGTGCCAGCAGCTTAACAGACTATAGCAATCAGCCCCAGCATTTT.

V is TRBV27 and J is TRBJ2-1; 16 bases are shared with TRBD2. Germline V gene data show CDR1 as MNHEY and CDR2 as SMNVEV (reference sequence). Trimming cost V 6 bases and J 7 bases; bases outside gene matches: 15. The CDR3 is 19 residues long. CDR3 amino acids: CASRPSGTSGRAWGNEQFF. The DNA of the CDR3 is TGTGCCAGCAGACCGTCCGGGACTAGCGGGAGGGCCTGGGGGAATGAGCAGTTCTTC.

The chain recombines TRBV11-2 with TRBJ1-2; 7 nucleotides line up with TRBD1. CDR3 size: 16 residues. J gave up 4 bases and V 4 bases, and 12 bases lay outside the gene matches. Germline CDR1 reads SGHAT; CDR2 reads FQNNGV. The CDR3 nucleotides read TGTGCCAGCAGCTCCACTCCGGGACAGCCTTCCTATGGCTACACCTTC. This codes for CASSSTPGQPSYGYTF.

The chain uses TRBV27 and TRBJ2-3; D remains unclear. V lost 5 bases and J 0 bases, leaving 12 bases between the germline ends. This CDR3 region has 15 residues. Germline CDR1 reads MNHEY; CDR2 reads SMNVEV (reference sequence). The CDR3 reads CASSPLLTSTDTQYF. CDR3 in DNA: TGTGCCAGCAGTCCACTTCTAACCAGCACAGATACGCAGTATTTT.

V usage is TRBV27 and J usage is TRBJ2-1; D is possibly TRBD2 (5 bases). Germline V lookup: CDR1 MNHEY, CDR2 SMNVEV (reference sequence). V lost 5 bases to trimming and J lost 4 bases, with 12 bases between them. The CDR3 spans 14 residues. This chain's CDR3 is CASSKPPGYNEQFF. The DNA of the CDR3 is TGTGCCAGCAGTAAACCTCCGGGGTACAATGAGCAGTTCTTC.

The chain has TRBV5-4 and TRBJ1-2; D call uncertain. CDR3 length equals 16 residues. The germline V gene has CDR1 SGHNT and CDR2 YYREEE (reference sequence). Trimming left V 1 base short and J 6 bases short, with 19 bases between. The CDR3 is CASSLQALIRSNGYTF. CDR3 in DNA: TGTGCCAGCAGCTTGCAGGCCCTTATCCGTTCGAATGGCTACACCTTC.

This chain connects TRBV6-2 or TRBV6-3 to TRBJ1-6, with D uncertain. The CDR3 totals 19 residues. V was pared by 2 bases and J by 0 bases, with 17 bases between. Germline V gives CDR1 MNHEY, CDR2 SVGEGT. For the CDR3, the DNA is TGTGCCAGCAGTTACGACCCTCTGACGGCCAGCTCCTATAATTCACCCCTCCACTTT. Amino acid sequence: CASSYDPLTASSYNSPLHF.

This chain's CDR3 is CASSFNNYGYTF. CDR3 coding DNA: TGTGCCAGCAGCTTTAATAACTATGGCTACACCTTC. This chain connects TRBV28 to TRBJ1-2, with D hard to call. Germline CDR1 is MDHEN and CDR2 is SYDVKM. V lost 6 bases, J lost 1 base, and 6 bases lay in between. The CDR3 length is 12 residues.

CDR3 loop: CASSQGQKPFSNQPQHF. The DNA of the CDR3 is TGCGCCAGCAGCCAAGGACAGAAACCGTTTAGCAATCAGCCCCAGCATTTT. The chain employs TRBV4-1 and TRBJ1-5; D is perhaps TRBD1 (5 bases). Germline values: CDR1 MGHRA, CDR2 YSYEKL. This CDR3 is built from 17 residues. V gave up 1 base and J gave up 0 bases, with 13 bases separating them.

This chain joins TRBV18 and TRBJ1-4; D unclear. CDR1 KGHSH and CDR2 LQKENI come from the germline V gene. Trimming stripped 2 bases from V and 7 bases from J, with 8 bases between. The CDR3 contains 13 residues. As DNA, the CDR3 is TGTGCCAGCTCACCAGATAACTCTGAAAAACTGTTTTTT. This sequence encodes CASSPDNSEKLFF. Full variable domain (remainder filled in from reference TRBV18 and TRBJ1-4): NAGVMQNPRHLVRRRGQEARLRCSPMKGHSHVYWYRQLPEEGLKFMVYLQKENIIDESGMPKERFSAEFPKEGPSILRIQQVVRGDSAAYFCASSPDNSEKLFFGSGTQLSVL.

This chain connects TRBV19 to TRBJ1-3, with TRBD1 as a possible D gene (5 bases). The germline V gene encodes CDR1 LNHDA and CDR2 SQIVND (reference sequence). The V end was cut by 5 bases, the J end by 0 bases, with 5 bases between. CDR3 length: 13 residues. CDR3 loop: CASSQGSGNTIYF. DNA of the CDR3: TGTGCCAGTAGTCAGGGCTCTGGAAACACCATATATTTT. Complete variable domain (other parts from reference TRBV19 and TRBJ1-3): DGGITQSPKYLFRKEGQNVTLSCEQNLNHDAMYWYRQDPGQGLRLIYYSQIVNDFQKGDIAEGYSVSREKKESFPLTVTSAQKNPTAFYLCASSQGSGNTIYFGEGSWLTVV.

This chain uses TRBV24-1 with TRBJ2-1, with 9 nucleotides matching TRBD2. This CDR3 has 16 amino acids. Germline V gene lookup returns CDR1 KGHDR and CDR2 SFDVKD. Trimming took 5 bases from V and 9 from J; bases not matched to a gene: 13. The CDR3 loop is CATSARSTSGRGEQFF. In DNA, the CDR3 is TGTGCCACCAGTGCAAGGTCGACTAGCGGAAGAGGTGAGCAGTTCTTC.

This clone was counted once. This chain links TRBV19 with TRBJ1-5; maybe TRBD1 (5 bases). The germline V gene encodes CDR1 LNHDA and CDR2 SQIVND (reference sequence). Trimming pared 3 bases from V and 2 bases from J, leaving 23 bases between. The CDR3 consists of 19 residues. CDR3 residues: CASSIHDFVRGSGNQPQHF. As DNA, the CDR3 is TGTGCCAGTAGTATTCATGATTTCGTGAGGGGATCAGGCAATCAGCCCCAGCATTTT. Supplemented by reference TRBV19 and TRBJ1-5, the full variable domain reads DGGITQSPKYLFRKEGQNVTLSCEQNLNHDAMYWYRQDPGQGLRLIYYSQIVNDFQKGDIAEGYSVSREKKESFPLTVTSAQKNPTAFYLCASSIHDFVRGSGNQPQHFGDGTRLSIL.

This chain links TRBV6-5 with TRBJ1-2, with 8 positions matching TRBD1. CDR3 length: 13 amino acids. V trimming: 6 bases; J trimming: 7 bases; junction bases outside the gene matches: 7. Germline values: CDR1 MNHEY, CDR2 SVGAGI. The CDR3 region has the DNA TGTGCCAGCAGGTTTGGGACAGGTGGTGGCTACACCTTC. Translating it yields CASRFGTGGGYTF.

This clone was found a few times. The gene calls are TRBV3-1 (or the pseudogene TRBV3-2) and TRBJ1-4; D unresolved. The CDR3 contains 14 residues. The ends were cut back, 5 bases at V and 8 bases at J, with 15 bases in the middle. Germline loops: CDR1 LGHDT, CDR2 YNNKEL (reference sequence). The CDR3 spells CASSVGRGSEKLFF. CDR3 nucleotides: TGTGCCAGCAGCGTGGGCCGGGGTTCAGAAAAACTGTTTTTT.

The CDR3 region has the DNA TGTGCCAGCAGCGCCGGGACAGGGGTGACCGGGGAGCTGTTTTTT. Protein sequence: CASSAGTGVTGELFF. The V call is TRBV7-9, the J call TRBJ2-2; 10 bases are shared with TRBD1. The germline V gene encodes CDR1 SEHNR and CDR2 FQNEAQ (reference sequence). J gave up 5 bases and V 5 bases, and 5 bases lay outside the gene matches. The CDR3 has 15 residues.

This clone was seen a handful of times. The rearrangement joins TRBV10-2 to TRBJ2-2; 8 nucleotides agree with TRBD1. V shed 9 bases and J 1 base; nucleotides not matched to a gene: 16. CDR1 is WSHSY, CDR2 SAAADI, per germline. CDR3 length: 18 amino acids. In DNA, the CDR3 is TGCGCCAGTCGGGTGGGCCGGGACAGGAGGATGAACACCGGGGAGCTGTTTTTT. This translates into CASRVGRDRRMNTGELFF.

The table lists this clone with a count of one. The chain links TRBV3-1 (or the pseudogene TRBV3-2) to TRBJ1-3, with D possibly TRBD1 on 5 matching bases. Trimming stripped 4 bases from V and 4 bases from J, with 14 bases between. Germline values: CDR1 LGHDT, CDR2 YNNKEL (reference sequence). The length of the CDR3 is 15 residues. The CDR3 loop is CASSPAGGPGNTIYF. In DNA form, the CDR3 reads TGTGCCAGCAGCCCCGCCGGGGGTCCCGGAAACACCATATATTTT.

This chain connects TRBV27 to TRBJ2-7, with D unclear. Trimming shortened V by 2 bases and J by 3 bases, and 8 bases separated the two germline ends. Germline V gene sequence: CDR1 MNHEY, CDR2 SMNVEV (reference sequence). CDR3 size: 13 residues. The CDR3, as DNA: TGTGCCAGCAGTTTAAACAAGTACTACGAGCAGTACTTC. Amino acid sequence: CASSLNKYYEQYF.

The chain joins TRBV6-2 or TRBV6-3 to TRBJ1-1, with D unresolved. V was trimmed by 1 base and J by 8 bases, leaving 11 bases between them. Looked up from germline, CDR1 is MNHEY and CDR2 is SVGEGT. The CDR3 has 13 residues. CDR3 nucleotide sequence: TGTGCCAGCAGTTACTATTTACGAGACGAAGCTTTCTTT. It encodes CASSYYLRDEAFF.

The rearrangement joins TRBV29-1 to TRBJ1-1; D not resolved. The CDR3 spans 11 residues. The V gene's germline CDR1 is SQVTM and CDR2 ANQGSEA. Deletions cut 4 bases from V and 0 bases from J, with 3 bases between. The CDR3: CSVVLNTEAFF. CDR3 DNA: TGCAGCGTTGTACTGAACACTGAAGCTTTCTTT.